Shown below are 2 T cell receptor beta chains from a single sample sequenced in a study of radiation and T cells in renal cell carcinoma. Documented time point: baseline pretreatment blood. Treatment reported: 15 Gy SBRT to primary tumor, nephrectomy 4 weeks later. Profiling relied on immunoSEQ multiplex PCR, and the TCRdb table lists in-frame clones only, not all of them. The sample records around 140,000 clones, 88% being singletons. Source: blood, taken from a patient whose treatment included radiotherapy and nephrectomy. These receptors were taken from a woman aged 70-85 years with renal cell carcinoma.

The V call is TRBV5-4, the J call TRBJ1-1, with D perhaps matching TRBD1 (5 bases). Germline V CDR1 and CDR2: SGHNT, YYREEE (reference sequence). Trimming cost V 2 bases and J 6 bases, with 11 bases left between them. The CDR3 spans 13 residues. Here the CDR3 DNA reads TGTGCCAGCAGCTTTGGCGGACAATCTGAAGCTTTCTTT. It is translated as CASSFGGQSEAFF. The full variable domain, its missing parts supplied by reference TRBV5-4 and TRBJ1-1, is ETGVTQSPTHLIKTRGQQVTLRCSSQSGHNTVSWYQQALGQGPQFIFQYYREEENGRGNFPPRFSGLQFPNYSSELNVNALELDDSALYLCASSFGGQSEAFFGQGTRLTVV.

V and J are TRBV4-1 and TRBJ2-1, with D hard to call. This CDR3 region has 15 residues. Trimming removed 6 bases from V and 2 bases from J, with 14 bases in between. CDR1 MGHRA and CDR2 YSYEKL come from the germline V gene. CDR3 protein: CASRATESTYNEQFF. CDR3 nucleotide sequence: TGCGCCAGCAGGGCTACGGAGTCAACCTACAATGAGCAGTTCTTC.